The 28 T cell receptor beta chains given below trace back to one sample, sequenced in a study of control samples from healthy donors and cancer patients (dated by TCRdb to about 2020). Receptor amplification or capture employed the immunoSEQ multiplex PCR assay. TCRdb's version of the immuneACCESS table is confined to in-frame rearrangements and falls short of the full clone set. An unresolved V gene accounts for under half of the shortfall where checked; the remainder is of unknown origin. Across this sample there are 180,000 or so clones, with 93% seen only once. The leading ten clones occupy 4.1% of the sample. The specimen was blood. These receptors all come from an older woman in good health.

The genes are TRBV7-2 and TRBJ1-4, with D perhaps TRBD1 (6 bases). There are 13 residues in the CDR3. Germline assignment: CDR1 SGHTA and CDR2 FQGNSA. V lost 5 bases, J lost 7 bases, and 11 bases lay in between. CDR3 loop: CASSRTAGEKLFF. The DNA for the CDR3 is TGTGCCAGCAGCCGGACAGCGGGTGAAAAACTGTTTTTT.

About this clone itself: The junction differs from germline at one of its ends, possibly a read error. The CDR3 DNA is TGTGCCAGCAGCCCCGGACAGGGGCATGGAGCTCTCGTCTTC. As protein: CASSPGQGHGALVF. This chain joins TRBV5-6 and TRBJ1-2, with 9 bases that match TRBD1. This CDR3 contains 14 residues. CDR1 and CDR2 from the germline V gene are SGHDT and YYEEEE. Combining the CDR3 with reference TRBV5-6 and TRBJ1-2 gives the whole variable domain DAGVTQSPTHLIKTRGQQVTLRCSPKSGHDTVSWYQQALGQGPQFIFQYYEEEERQRGNFPDRFSGHQFPNYSSELNVNALLLGDSALYLCASSPGQGHGALVFGSGTRLTVV.

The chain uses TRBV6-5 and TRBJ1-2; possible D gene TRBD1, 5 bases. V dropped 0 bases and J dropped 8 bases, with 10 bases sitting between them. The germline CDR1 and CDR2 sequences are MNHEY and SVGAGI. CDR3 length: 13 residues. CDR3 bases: TGTGCCAGCAGTTACTCACGGGGCCGCGGCTACACCTTC. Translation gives CASSYSRGRGYTF.

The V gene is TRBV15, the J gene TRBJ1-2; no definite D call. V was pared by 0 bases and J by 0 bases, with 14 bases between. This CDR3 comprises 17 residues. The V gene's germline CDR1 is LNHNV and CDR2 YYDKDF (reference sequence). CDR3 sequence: CATSRDLGYTANYGYTF. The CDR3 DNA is TGTGCCACCAGCAGAGATCTAGGGTACACGGCTAACTATGGCTACACCTTC.

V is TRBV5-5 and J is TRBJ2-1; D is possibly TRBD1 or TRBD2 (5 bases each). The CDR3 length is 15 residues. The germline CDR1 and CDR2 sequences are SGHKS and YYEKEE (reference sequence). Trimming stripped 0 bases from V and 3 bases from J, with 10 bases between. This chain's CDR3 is CASSLGDGFYNEQFF. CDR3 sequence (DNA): TGTGCCAGCAGCTTGGGGGACGGTTTCTACAATGAGCAGTTCTTC.

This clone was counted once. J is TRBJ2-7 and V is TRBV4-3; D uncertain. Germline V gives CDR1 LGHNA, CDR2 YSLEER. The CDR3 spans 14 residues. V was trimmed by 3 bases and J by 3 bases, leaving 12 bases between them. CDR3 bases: TGCGCCAGCAGCCAGGATCTCCCCTACTACGAGCAGTACTTC. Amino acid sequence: CASSQDLPYYEQYF.

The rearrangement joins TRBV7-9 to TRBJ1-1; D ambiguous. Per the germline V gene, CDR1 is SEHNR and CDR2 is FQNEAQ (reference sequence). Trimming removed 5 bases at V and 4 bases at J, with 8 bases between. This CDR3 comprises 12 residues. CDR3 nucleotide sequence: TGTGCCAGCAGCCTTCCCCCCACTGAAGCTTTCTTT. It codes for CASSLPPTEAFF.

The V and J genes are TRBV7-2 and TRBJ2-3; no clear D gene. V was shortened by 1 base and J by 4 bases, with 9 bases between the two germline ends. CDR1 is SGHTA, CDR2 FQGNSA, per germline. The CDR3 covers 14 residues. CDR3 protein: CASSLEVFADTQYF. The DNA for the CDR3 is TGTGCCAGCAGCTTAGAGGTGTTCGCAGATACGCAGTATTTT.

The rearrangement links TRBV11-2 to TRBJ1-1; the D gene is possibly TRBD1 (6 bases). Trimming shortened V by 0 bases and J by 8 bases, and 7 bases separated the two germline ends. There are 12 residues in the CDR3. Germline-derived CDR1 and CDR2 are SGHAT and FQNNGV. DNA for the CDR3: TGTGCCAGCAGCTTAGATGACAGGGAAGCTTTCTTT. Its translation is CASSLDDREAFF.

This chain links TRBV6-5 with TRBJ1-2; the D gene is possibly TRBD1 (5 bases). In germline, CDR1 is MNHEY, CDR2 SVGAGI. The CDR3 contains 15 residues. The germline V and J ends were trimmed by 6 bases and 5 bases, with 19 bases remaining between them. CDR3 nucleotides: TGTGCCAGCAGCCTTGTACCAATACAGGTTTATGGCTACACCTTC. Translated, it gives CASSLVPIQVYGYTF.

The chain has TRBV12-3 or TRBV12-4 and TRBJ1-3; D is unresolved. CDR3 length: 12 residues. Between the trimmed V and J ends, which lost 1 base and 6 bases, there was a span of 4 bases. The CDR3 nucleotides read TGTGCCAGCAGTTTAGTTATAAACACCATATATTTT. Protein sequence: CASSLVINTIYF.

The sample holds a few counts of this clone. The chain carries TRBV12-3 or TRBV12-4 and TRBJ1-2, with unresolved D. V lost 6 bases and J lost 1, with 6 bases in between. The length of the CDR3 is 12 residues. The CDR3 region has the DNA TGTGCCAGCAGGGGATTTAACTATGGCTACACCTTC. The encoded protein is CASRGFNYGYTF.

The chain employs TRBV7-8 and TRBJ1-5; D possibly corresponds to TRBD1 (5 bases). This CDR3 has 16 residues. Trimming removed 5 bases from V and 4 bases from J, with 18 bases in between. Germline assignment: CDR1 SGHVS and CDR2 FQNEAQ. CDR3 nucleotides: TGTGCCAGCAGCCCACGACAGCCTGAATTGAATCAGCCCCAGCATTTT. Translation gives CASSPRQPELNQPQHF.

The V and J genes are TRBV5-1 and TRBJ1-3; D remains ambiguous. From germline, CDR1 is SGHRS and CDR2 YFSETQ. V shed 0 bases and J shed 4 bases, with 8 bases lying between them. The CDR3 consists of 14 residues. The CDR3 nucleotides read TGCGCCAGCAGCTTGGCCGGCAGGGGAAACACCATATATTTT. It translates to CASSLAGRGNTIYF. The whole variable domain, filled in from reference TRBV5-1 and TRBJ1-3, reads KAGVTQTPRYLIKTRGQQVTLSCSPISGHRSVSWYQQTPGQGLQFLFEYFSETQRNKGNFPGRFSGRQFSNSRSEMNVSTLELGDSALYLCASSLAGRGNTIYFGEGSWLTVV.

The CDR3 spells CAWNRDRPYGYTF. For the CDR3, the DNA is TGTGCCTGGAATAGGGACAGACCTTATGGCTACACCTTC. The chain employs TRBV30 and TRBJ1-2, with 7 bases aligning to TRBD1. Germline V CDR1 and CDR2: GTSNPN, SVGIG (reference sequence). The CDR3 has 13 amino acids. The V segment lost 4 bases and the J segment 5 bases; nucleotides outside the gene matches: 7.

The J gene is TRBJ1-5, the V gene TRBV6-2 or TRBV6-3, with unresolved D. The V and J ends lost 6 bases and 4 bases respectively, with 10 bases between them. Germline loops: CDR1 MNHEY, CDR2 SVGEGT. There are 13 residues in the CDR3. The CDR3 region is CASSPNSNQPQHF. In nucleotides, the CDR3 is TGTGCCAGCAGCCCGAATAGTAATCAGCCCCAGCATTTT.

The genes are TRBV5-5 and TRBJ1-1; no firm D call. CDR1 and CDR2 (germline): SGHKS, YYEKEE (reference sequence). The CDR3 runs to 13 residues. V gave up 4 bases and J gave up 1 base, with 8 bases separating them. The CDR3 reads CASSPSGNTEAFF. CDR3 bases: TGTGCCAGCAGCCCGTCTGGGAACACTGAAGCTTTCTTT.

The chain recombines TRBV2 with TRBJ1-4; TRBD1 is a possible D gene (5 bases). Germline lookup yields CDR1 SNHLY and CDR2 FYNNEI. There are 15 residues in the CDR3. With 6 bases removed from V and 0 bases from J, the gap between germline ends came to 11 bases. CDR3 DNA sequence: TGTGCCAGCAGGGGAGACAGTGCAACTAATGAAAAACTGTTTTTT. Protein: CASRGDSATNEKLFF.

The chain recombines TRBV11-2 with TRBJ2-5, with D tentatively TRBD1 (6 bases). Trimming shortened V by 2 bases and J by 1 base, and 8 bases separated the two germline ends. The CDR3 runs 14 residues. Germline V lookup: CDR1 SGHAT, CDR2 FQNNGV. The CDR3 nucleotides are TGTGCCAGCAGCTTAAAGGGGGTCCAAGAGACCCAGTACTTC. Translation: CASSLKGVQETQYF.

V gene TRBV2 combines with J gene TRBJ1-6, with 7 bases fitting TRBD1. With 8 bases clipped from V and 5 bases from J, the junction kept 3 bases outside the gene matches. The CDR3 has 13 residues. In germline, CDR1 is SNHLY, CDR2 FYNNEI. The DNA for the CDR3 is TGTGCCAGCGGGGACAGTAATAATTCACCCCTCCACTTT. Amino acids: CASGDSNNSPLHF.

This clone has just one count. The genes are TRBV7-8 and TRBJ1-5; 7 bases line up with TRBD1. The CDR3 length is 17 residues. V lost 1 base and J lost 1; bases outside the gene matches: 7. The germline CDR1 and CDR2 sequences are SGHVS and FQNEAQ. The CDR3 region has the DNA TGTGCCAGCAGCTTAGGAGGGGGCGGGTGGAGCAATCAGCCCCAGCATTTT. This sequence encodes CASSLGGGGWSNQPQHF.

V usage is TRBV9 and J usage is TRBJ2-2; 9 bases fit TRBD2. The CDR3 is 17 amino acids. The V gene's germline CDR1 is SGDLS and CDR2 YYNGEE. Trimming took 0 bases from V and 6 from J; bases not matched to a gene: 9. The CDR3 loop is CASSVASTSGYPGELFF. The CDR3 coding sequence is TGTGCCAGCAGCGTAGCTAGCACTAGCGGGTATCCCGGGGAGCTGTTTTTT.

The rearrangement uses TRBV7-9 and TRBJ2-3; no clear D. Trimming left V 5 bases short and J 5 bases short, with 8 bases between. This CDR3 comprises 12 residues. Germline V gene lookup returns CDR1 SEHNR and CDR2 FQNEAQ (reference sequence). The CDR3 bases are TGTGCCAGCAGCGCGCGGAAAGATACGCAGTATTTT. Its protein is CASSARKDTQYF.

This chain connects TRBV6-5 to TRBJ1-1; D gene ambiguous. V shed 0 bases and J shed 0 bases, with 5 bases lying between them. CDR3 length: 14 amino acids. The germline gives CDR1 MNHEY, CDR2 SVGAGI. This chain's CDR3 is CASSYSRLNTEAFF. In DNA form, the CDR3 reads TGTGCCAGCAGTTACTCCCGACTGAACACTGAAGCTTTCTTT.

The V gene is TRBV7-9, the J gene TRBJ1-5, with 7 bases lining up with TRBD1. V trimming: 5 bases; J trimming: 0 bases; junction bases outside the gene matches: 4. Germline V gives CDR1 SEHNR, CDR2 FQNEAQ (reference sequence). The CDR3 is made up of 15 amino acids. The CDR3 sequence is CASSAGTASNQPQHF. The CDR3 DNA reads TGTGCCAGCAGCGCCGGGACAGCTAGCAATCAGCCCCAGCATTTT.

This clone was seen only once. CDR3 DNA sequence: TGTGCCAGCACCCGAGGAGGGAGGCAGGGGGACTACGAGCAGTACTTC. This sequence encodes CASTRGGRQGDYEQYF. The rearrangement joins TRBV28 to TRBJ2-7, with a possible D match to TRBD1 (7 bases). The CDR3 is 16 residues long. Germline CDR1 MDHEN, CDR2 SYDVKM. V was pared by 7 bases and J by 3 bases, with 22 bases between.

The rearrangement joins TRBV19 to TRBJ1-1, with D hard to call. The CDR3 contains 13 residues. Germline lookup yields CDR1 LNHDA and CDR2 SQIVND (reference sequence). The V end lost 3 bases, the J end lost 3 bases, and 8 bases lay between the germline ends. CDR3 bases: TGTGCCAGTAGTATGGACCGGGACACTGAAGCTTTCTTT. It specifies CASSMDRDTEAFF.

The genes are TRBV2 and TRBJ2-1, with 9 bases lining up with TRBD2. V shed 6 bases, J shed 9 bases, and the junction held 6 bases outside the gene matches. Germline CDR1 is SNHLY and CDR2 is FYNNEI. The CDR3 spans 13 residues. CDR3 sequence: CASREGTSSEQFF. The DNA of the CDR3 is TGTGCCAGCAGGGAGGGGACTAGCAGTGAGCAGTTCTTC.